This entry is about one TCR beta chain. What it binds is unknown. The germline V gene has CDR1 MNHEY and CDR2 SMNVEV (reference sequence). The CDR3 is 15 amino acids. Trimming pared 6 bases from V and 5 bases from J, leaving 18 bases between. During its preparation, the TCRbeta library received unique molecular identifiers. TCRdb passed the PCR reads through MiXCR, listing each CDR3 protein once. The data contain 450,000 to 550,000 distinct CDR3 sequences, more than 9.5% of them seen just once; the ten biggest clones take up 13% to 15%. This entry is derived from a study of T-cell reconstitution after alpha-beta-depleted transplantation in children. Study-level findings and limits: The origin of high day-60 TCRbeta diversity in some patients lay in surviving recipient T cells and thymic progenitors.

The sequences come from PBMCs, mostly from graft donor cells, collected 180 days after TCRalphabeta/CD19-depleted stem cell transplant. This TCR was sampled from a female patient aged 2 to 10 who had a stem cell transplant for aplastic anemia, so the T cells may come from the graft donor. This chain joins TRBV27 and TRBJ2-3; tentatively, D is TRBD1 or TRBD2 (5 bases each). The CDR3 DNA is TGTGCCAGCAGACCTGGGACGGCGTCCGGAGATACGCAGTATTTT. It translates to CASRPGTASGDTQYF.